These T cell receptor beta chains were read from a single sample in a study of blood T cells in healthy people across ages. One entry per CDR3 protein, called by TCRdb with MiXCR from the 5' RACE reads. The sample comprises some 850,000 distinct CDR3 sequences, roughly 26% of which are singletons, and less than 3.5% rests with the top ten. These data also formed part of another study, on T cells of mothers and their children.

The specimen sequenced was blood. The receptors here all came from a boy aged 5-17 years in good health. Both conserved end residues are part of each CDR3. The D gene is left open where the match is weak. Clone size is shown for a subset of rows, as once, few, many or a class of expanded clone.

abundance	v_gene	j_gene	len	d_gene	CDR3nt	CDR3aa
.	TRBV20-1	TRBJ2-1	18	.	TGCAGTGCTAGAGATATTCGATCCGGGACAATATTGAGTAATGAGCAGTTCTTC	CSARDIRSGTILSNEQFF
few	TRBV10-3	TRBJ2-7	14	.	TGTGCCATCAGTGAGCTCCGGGCCACCTACGAGCAGTACTTC	CAISELRATYEQYF
many	TRBV18	TRBJ2-7	14	.	TGTGCCAGCTCACCTCGGACAGTCTCCTACGAGCAGTACTTC	CASSPRTVSYEQYF
.	TRBV2	TRBJ2-4	14	TRBD1	TGTGCCAGCAGGTGGGACAGGGGAGAAGGCATTCAGTACTTC	CASRWDRGEGIQYF
many	TRBV3-1	TRBJ2-5	12	.	TGTGCCAGCAGCCAGGCAGGAGAGACCCAGTACTTC	CASSQAGETQYF
.	TRBV18	TRBJ2-5	14	.	TGTGCCAGCTCACGACGGCAGGGTATGGAGACCCAGTACTTC	CASSRRQGMETQYF
.	TRBV6-6	TRBJ2-7	13	.	TGTGCCAGCGGGTTTGGGGCATCCTACGAGCAGTACTTC	CASGFGASYEQYF
.	TRBV9	TRBJ1-2	14	.	TGTGCCAGCAGCGCCGGTAGCACAGGGAAGGGCTACACCTTC	CASSAGSTGKGYTF
.	TRBV20-1	TRBJ2-7	15	.	TGCAGTGCGTGCGACCGGGACTCAACTTTCTACGAGCAGTACTTC	CSACDRDSTFYEQYF
.	TRBV20-1	TRBJ1-4	14	.	TGCAGTGCTCCCAGACCCATTGCGGGTGGAAAACTGTTTTTT	CSAPRPIAGGKLFF
few	TRBV3-1	TRBJ2-3	14	.	TGTGCCAGCAGCCATGGACGGACCACAGATACGCAGTATTTT	CASSHGRTTDTQYF
few	TRBV3-1	TRBJ2-1	17	.	TGTGCCAGCAGCCAAGAGTGGATAGGGGTAGGCTACAATGAGCAGTTCTTC	CASSQEWIGVGYNEQFF
.	TRBV5-1	TRBJ2-7	15	.	TGCGCCAGCAGCTCCCGGGGAAGGGATCGAGACGAGCAGTACTTC	CASSSRGRDRDEQYF
many	TRBV10-2	TRBJ2-5	15	.	TGCGCCAGCAGTGACTATTTGGTTAGCCAAGAGACCCAGTACTTC	CASSDYLVSQETQYF
.	TRBV29-1	TRBJ1-2	13	TRBD1	TGCAGCGTCCGGACAGGGACTAACTATGGCTACACCTTC	CSVRTGTNYGYTF
.	TRBV7-2	TRBJ1-4	16	TRBD1	TGTGCCAGCAGCTTAGTCCCACAGGGGGGCGTCGAAAAACTGTTTTTT	CASSLVPQGGVEKLFF
.	TRBV3-1	TRBJ2-7	14	.	TGTGCCAGCAGCCGCCTTTTACAGGGACGCGAGCAGTACTTC	CASSRLLQGREQYF
.	TRBV30	TRBJ1-6	13	.	TGTGCCTGGAGGGACTCAGGACATTCACCCCTCCACTTT	CAWRDSGHSPLHF
.	TRBV5-1	TRBJ2-7	14	.	TGCGCCAGCAGCTTAGGGGACCCCGGGTACGAGCAGTACTTC	CASSLGDPGYEQYF
many	TRBV5-5	TRBJ1-3	14	.	TGTGCCAGCAGCCCCGGGGGCGCGGGAAACACCATATATTTT	CASSPGGAGNTIYF
.	TRBV7-9	TRBJ2-1	15	TRBD2	TGTGCCAGCAGACTGAGCGGGGGGGCTCAAAATGAGCAGTTCTTC	CASRLSGGAQNEQFF
few	TRBV20-1	TRBJ2-3	16	TRBD2	TGCAGTGCTAGAAAGACTAGCGGGGGCCCCGCCCATACGCAGTATTTT	CSARKTSGGPAHTQYF
.	TRBV6-6	TRBJ1-5	15	TRBD1	TGTGCCAGCAGGACAGGGAGGAATAGCAATCAGCCCCAGCATTTT	CASRTGRNSNQPQHF
.	TRBV7-9	TRBJ2-7	14	.	TGTGCCAGCAGCGCCCCGGGCAAAGCCTACGAGCAGTACTTC	CASSAPGKAYEQYF
few	TRBV13	TRBJ2-1	15	TRBD2	TGTGCCAGCTCTAGCGGGGGGCCGCCCTACAATGAGCAGTTCTTC	CASSSGGPPYNEQFF
.	TRBV19	TRBJ2-2	16	TRBD2	TGTGCCAGTAGTATATCCACTAGCGGGAACACCGGGGAGCTGTTTTTT	CASSISTSGNTGELFF
.	TRBV6-1	TRBJ2-7	14	.	TGTGCCAGCAGTGAAGGCTGGGGCCGCTACGAGCAGTACTTC	CASSEGWGRYEQYF
few	TRBV3-1	TRBJ2-4	14	.	TGTGCCAGCAGCCAAGGGTCGTTGGGAAACATTCAGTACTTC	CASSQGSLGNIQYF
few	TRBV27	TRBJ2-7	15	TRBD1	TGTGCCAGCAGTTCTCTACCGGGACAGGGTAACGGGCAGTACTTC	CASSSLPGQGNGQYF
.	TRBV2	TRBJ2-2	15	.	TGTGCCAGCAGTGGGGACATCCCGGGCACCGGGGAGCTGTTTTTT	CASSGDIPGTGELFF
few	TRBV11-3	TRBJ2-4	13	.	TGTGCCAGCAGCTTAGGGGAGCGGAACATTCAGTACTTC	CASSLGERNIQYF
.	TRBV12-3/TRBV12-4	TRBJ2-3	16	TRBD2	TGTGCCAGCAGTTTCGCGGGGGACTTGAGCACAGATGCGCAGTATTTT	CASSFAGDLSTDAQYF